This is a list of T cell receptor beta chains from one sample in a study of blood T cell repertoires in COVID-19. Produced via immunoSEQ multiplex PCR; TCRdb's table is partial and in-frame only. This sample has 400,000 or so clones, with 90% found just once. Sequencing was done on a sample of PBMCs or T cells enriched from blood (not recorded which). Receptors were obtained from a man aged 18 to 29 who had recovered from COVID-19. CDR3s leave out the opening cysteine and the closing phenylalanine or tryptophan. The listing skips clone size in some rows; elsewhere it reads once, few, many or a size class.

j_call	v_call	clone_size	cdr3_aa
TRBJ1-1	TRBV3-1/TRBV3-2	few	ASSQEAANTEAF
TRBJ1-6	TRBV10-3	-	ATRSAGRNSPLH
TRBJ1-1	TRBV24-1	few	ATSDFWGGAF
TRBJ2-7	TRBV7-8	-	ASSPQGMQY
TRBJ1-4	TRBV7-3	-	ASSPGGGKLF
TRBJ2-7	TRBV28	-	ARQAGSYEQY
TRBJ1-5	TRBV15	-	ATSRDRGNQPQH
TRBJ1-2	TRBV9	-	ASSVKTGGDYGYT
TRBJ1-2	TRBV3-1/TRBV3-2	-	ASSQVVGAAGYT
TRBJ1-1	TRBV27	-	ASSSGDRTEAF
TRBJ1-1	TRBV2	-	ASSIGQGLAEAF
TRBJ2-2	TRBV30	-	AWSGGITGELF
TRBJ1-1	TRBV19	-	ARSRTIPTGVGTEAF
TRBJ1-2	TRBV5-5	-	ASSYPGQGIGYGYT